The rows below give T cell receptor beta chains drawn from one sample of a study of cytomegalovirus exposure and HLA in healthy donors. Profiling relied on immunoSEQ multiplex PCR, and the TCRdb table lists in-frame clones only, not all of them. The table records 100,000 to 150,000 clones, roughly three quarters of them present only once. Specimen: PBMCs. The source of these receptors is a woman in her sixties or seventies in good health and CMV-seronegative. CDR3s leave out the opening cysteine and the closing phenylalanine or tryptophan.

ASSPFLQESSYEQY	TRBV18	TRBJ2-7
ASSPWTSGIGLLQY	TRBV7-2	TRBJ2-7
ASSVTGTSYNSPLH	TRBV9	TRBJ1-6
ASSPIFRGDTEAF	TRBV11-2	TRBJ1-1
ASRRQGSGQPQH	TRBV27	TRBJ1-5
ASSSGSREGTQH	TRBV5-1	TRBJ1-5
ASSPGSFGTDTQY	TRBV7-7	TRBJ2-3
AWSAYTSGSSYEQY	TRBV30	TRBJ2-7
ASTRTPNQPQH	TRBV7-2	TRBJ1-5
ARSLFSTGKNYEQY	TRBV5-3	TRBJ2-7
ASSPGSREAF	TRBV14	TRBJ1-1
ASTQRVAGGHNEQF	TRBV27	TRBJ2-1
ASSLASQNTGELF	TRBV7-9	TRBJ2-2
SGIEGASNTGELF	TRBV29-1	TRBJ2-2
ASSDSAGAVTGELF	TRBV2	TRBJ2-2
ASSLVGGEFYEQY	TRBV7-2	TRBJ2-7
ASSLGSGGASNQPQH	TRBV5-1	TRBJ1-5
ASITTMLGSAEAF	TRBV19	TRBJ1-1
ASSPLARRGTEAF	TRBV7-9	TRBJ1-1
ASSLGFIGQGETQY	TRBV7-9	TRBJ2-5
ASGGLAGVMAYNEQF	TRBV5-1	TRBJ2-1
ASSEAGPHGNTEAF	TRBV6-4	TRBJ1-1
ASREDRGSLGEQY	TRBV5-1	TRBJ2-7
ASSVRDIGYGYT	TRBV9	TRBJ1-2
AWNIGDIRNTEAF	TRBV30	TRBJ1-1
ASSRDRGFYT	TRBV25-1	TRBJ1-2
ASSPEPLNTEAF	TRBV9	TRBJ1-1
ASSPNKGSYNEQF	TRBV18	TRBJ2-1
ASSSPTGGGYT	TRBV7-9	TRBJ1-2
ASRWQGASETQY	TRBV25-1	TRBJ2-5
ASSPGQGSYNEQF	TRBV5-1	TRBJ2-1
ASSQTGGWEQF	TRBV5-4	TRBJ2-1
ATHRDRGHGGNQPQH	TRBV2	TRBJ1-5
ASSYTDLADGYT	TRBV6-6	TRBJ1-2
ASSQTGYEQY	TRBV7-2	TRBJ2-7
ASRPDMTGKDTEAF	TRBV10-2	TRBJ1-1
ASSPHWTGPGYGYT	TRBV5-4	TRBJ1-2
ASSLVVAGVHEQY	TRBV7-6	TRBJ2-7
ASSRSRVRAF	TRBV11-2	TRBJ1-1
ASSQDRKRPEAF	TRBV4-1	TRBJ1-1